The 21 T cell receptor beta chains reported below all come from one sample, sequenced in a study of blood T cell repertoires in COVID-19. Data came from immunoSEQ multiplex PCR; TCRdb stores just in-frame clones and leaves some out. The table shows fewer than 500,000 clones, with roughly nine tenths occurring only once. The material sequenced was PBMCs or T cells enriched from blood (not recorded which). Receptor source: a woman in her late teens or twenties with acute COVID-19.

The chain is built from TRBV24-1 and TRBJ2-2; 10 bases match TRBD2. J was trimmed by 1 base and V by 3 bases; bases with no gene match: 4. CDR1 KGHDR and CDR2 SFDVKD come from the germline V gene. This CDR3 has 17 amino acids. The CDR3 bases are TGTGCCACCAGTGATCGCCGACTAGCGGGGAACACCGGGGAGCTGTTTTTT. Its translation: CATSDRRLAGNTGELFF.

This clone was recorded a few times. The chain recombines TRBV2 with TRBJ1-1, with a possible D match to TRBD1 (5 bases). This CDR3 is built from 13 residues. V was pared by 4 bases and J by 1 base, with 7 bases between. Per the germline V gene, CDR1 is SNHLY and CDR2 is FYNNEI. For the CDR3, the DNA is TGTGCCAGCAGTGGACAGTCGAACACTGAAGCTTTCTTT. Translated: CASSGQSNTEAFF.

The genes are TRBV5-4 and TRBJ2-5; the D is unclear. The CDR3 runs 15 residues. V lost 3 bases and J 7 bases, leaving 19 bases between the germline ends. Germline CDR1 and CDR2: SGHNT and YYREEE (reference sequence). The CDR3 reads CASSSIASRLSTQYF. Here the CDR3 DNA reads TGTGCCAGCAGCTCGATAGCCTCCCGTTTATCGACCCAGTACTTC.

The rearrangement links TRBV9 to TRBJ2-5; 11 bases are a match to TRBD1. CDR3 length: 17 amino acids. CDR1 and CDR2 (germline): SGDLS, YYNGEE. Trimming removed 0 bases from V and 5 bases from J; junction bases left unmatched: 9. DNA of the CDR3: TGTGCCAGCAGCGTAGGGACAGGGGGCAGCCTACTGGAGACCCAGTACTTC. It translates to CASSVGTGGSLLETQYF. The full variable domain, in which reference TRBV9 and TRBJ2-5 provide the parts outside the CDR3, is DSGVTQTPKHLITATGQRVTLRCSPRSGDLSVYWYQQSLDQGLQFLIQYYNGEERAKGNILERFSAQQFPDLHSELNLSSLELGDSALYFCASSVGTGGSLLETQYFGPGTRLLVL.

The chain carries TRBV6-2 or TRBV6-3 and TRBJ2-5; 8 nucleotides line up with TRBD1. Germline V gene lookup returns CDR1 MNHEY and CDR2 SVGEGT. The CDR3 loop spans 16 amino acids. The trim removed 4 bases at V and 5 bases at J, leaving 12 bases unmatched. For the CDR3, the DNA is TGTGCCAGCAGTTCCCTCTCCAGGGGGCTGTTGGAGACCCAGTACTTC. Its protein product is CASSSLSRGLLETQYF.

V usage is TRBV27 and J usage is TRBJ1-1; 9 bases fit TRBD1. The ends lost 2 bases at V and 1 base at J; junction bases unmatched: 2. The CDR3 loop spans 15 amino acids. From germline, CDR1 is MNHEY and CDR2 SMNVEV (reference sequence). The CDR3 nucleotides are TGTGCCAGCAGTTTAGGGACAGGGAGGAACACTGAAGCTTTCTTT. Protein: CASSLGTGRNTEAFF.

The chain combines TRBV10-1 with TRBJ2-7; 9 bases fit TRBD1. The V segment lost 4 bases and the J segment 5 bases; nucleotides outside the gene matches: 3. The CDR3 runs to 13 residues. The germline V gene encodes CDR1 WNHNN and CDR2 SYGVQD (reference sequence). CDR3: CASSGDRAHEQYF. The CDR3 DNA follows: TGCGCCAGCAGTGGGGACAGGGCGCACGAGCAGTACTTC.

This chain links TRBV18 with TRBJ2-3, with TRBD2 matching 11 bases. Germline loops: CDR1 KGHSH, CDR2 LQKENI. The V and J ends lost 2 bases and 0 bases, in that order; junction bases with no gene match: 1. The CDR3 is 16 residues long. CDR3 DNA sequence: TGTGCCAGCTCACCAGTAGCGGGGGGGAGCACAGATACGCAGTATTTT. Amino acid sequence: CASSPVAGGSTDTQYF. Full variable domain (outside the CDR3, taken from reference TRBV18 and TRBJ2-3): NAGVMQNPRHLVRRRGQEARLRCSPMKGHSHVYWYRQLPEEGLKFMVYLQKENIIDESGMPKERFSAEFPKEGPSILRIQQVVRGDSAAYFCASSPVAGGSTDTQYFGPGTRLTVL.

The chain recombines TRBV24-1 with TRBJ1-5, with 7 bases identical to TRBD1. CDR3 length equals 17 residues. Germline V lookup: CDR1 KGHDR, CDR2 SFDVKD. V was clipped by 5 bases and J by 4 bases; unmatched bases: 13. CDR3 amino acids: CATSGVRDRTKNQPQHF. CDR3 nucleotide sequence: TGTGCCACCAGTGGTGTCCGGGACAGAACCAAGAATCAGCCCCAGCATTTT.

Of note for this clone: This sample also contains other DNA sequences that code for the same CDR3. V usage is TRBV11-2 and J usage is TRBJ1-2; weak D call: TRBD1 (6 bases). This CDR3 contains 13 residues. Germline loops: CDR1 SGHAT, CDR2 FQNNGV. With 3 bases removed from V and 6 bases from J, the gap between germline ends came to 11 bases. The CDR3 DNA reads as TGTGCCAGCAGCTTGGGGGCGGGGGATGGCTACACCTTC. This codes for CASSLGAGDGYTF.

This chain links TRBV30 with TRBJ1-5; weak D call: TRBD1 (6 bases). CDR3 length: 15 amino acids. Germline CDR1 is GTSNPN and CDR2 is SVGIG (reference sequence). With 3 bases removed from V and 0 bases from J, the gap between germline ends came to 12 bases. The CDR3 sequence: CAWSPGQSSNQPQHF. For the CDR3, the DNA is TGTGCCTGGAGCCCCGGACAGAGTAGCAATCAGCCCCAGCATTTT.

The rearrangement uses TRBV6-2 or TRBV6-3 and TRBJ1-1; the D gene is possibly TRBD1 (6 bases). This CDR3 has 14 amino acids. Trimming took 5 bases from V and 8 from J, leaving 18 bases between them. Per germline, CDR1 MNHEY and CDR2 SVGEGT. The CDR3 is CASSDTADRVEAFF. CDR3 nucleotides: TGTGCCAGCAGTGATACGGCGGACAGAGTCGAAGCTTTCTTT.

CDR3 region: CASSIFSGGKNIQYF. The CDR3 nucleotides read TGTGCCAGTAGTATCTTTTCCGGGGGCAAAAACATTCAGTACTTC. The chain is built from TRBV19 and TRBJ2-4, with TRBD2 as a possible D gene (6 bases). This CDR3 has 15 residues. V dropped 3 bases and J dropped 3 bases, with 12 bases sitting between them. Germline lookup yields CDR1 LNHDA and CDR2 SQIVND (reference sequence). Combining the CDR3 with reference TRBV19 and TRBJ2-4 gives the whole variable domain DGGITQSPKYLFRKEGQNVTLSCEQNLNHDAMYWYRQDPGQGLRLIYYSQIVNDFQKGDIAEGYSVSREKKESFPLTVTSAQKNPTAFYLCASSIFSGGKNIQYFGAGTRLSVL.

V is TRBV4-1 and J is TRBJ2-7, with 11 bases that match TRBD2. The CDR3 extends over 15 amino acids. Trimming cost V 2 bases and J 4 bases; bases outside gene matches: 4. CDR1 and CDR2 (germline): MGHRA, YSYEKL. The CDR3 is CASSQPLAGVYEQYF. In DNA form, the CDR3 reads TGCGCCAGCAGCCAACCACTAGCGGGGGTTTACGAGCAGTACTTC.

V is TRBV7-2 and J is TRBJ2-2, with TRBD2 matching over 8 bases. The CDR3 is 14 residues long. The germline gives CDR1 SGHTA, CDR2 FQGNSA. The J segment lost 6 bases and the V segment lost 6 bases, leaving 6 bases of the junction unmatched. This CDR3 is CASRRSGSAGELFF. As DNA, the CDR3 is TGTGCCAGCAGACGCAGCGGGAGCGCCGGGGAGCTGTTTTTT.

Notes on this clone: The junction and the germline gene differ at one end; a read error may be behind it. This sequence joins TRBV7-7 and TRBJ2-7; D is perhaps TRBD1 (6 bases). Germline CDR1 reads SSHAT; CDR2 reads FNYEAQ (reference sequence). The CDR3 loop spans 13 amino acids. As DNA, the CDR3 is TGTGCTAGCAGCCTATCCAGGGGCGTCGAGCAGTACTTC. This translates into CASSLSRGVEQYF.

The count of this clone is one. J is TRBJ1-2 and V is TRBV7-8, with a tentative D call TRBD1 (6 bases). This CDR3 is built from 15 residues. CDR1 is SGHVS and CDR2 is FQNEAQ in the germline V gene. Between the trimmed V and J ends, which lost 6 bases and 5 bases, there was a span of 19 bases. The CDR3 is CASSSSGGPAYGYTF. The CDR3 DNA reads TGTGCCAGCAGTTCTTCCGGGGGGCCCGCTTATGGCTACACCTTC.

CDR3 in DNA: TGTGCCAGTAGTATAGATCGCTTAACCTACTACAATGAGCAGTTCTTC. Translation gives CASSIDRLTYYNEQFF. The chain is built from TRBV19 and TRBJ2-1; D is ambiguous. Germline CDR1 LNHDA, CDR2 SQIVND (reference sequence). The CDR3 has 16 residues. V was cut by 0 bases and J by 3 bases, with 12 bases left in between.

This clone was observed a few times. CDR3 sequence reads: CASSLVQGGNQPQHF. Written as DNA, the CDR3 is TGTGCCAGCAGCTTAGTACAGGGAGGCAATCAGCCCCAGCATTTT. V usage is TRBV7-2 and J usage is TRBJ1-5; possibly TRBD1 for D (6 bases). The V gene's germline CDR1 is SGHTA and CDR2 FQGNSA. The CDR3 totals 15 residues. Trimming took 1 base from V and 2 from J, leaving 9 bases between them.

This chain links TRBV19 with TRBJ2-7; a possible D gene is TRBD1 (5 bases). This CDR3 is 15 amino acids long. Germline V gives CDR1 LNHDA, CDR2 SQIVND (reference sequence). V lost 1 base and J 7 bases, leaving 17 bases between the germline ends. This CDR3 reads CASSIVAQDVREQYF. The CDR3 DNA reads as TGTGCCAGTAGTATAGTCGCACAGGACGTGAGGGAGCAGTACTTC.

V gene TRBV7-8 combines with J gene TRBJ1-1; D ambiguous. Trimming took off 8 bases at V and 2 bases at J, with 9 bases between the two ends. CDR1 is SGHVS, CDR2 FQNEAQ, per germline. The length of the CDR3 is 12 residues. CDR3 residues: CASADFNTEAFF. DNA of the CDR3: TGTGCCAGCGCAGATTTTAACACTGAAGCTTTCTTT.